The T cell receptor (beta chain) described here comes from a study of post-analysis software for immune sequencing data. Study conclusions and caveats: The study found TRBV5-6, TRBV5-1 and TRBV20-1 among about five TRBV segments more frequent in patients than controls. Samples made in the same batch grouped tightly together by F measure.

On this clonotype: Its antigen is not identified.

Unique molecular identifiers were carried by the TCR beta cDNA libraries. T cells numbering roughly 1 to 11 million yielded cDNA molecules that totaled approximately 500,000. Via MiXCR, TCRdb re-called the PCR reads, giving one row per CDR3 protein. The table lists roughly 400,000 distinct CDR3 sequences, about 40% of them singletons. CDR1 is SGHTA and CDR2 is FQGNSA in the germline V gene. The CDR3 spans 13 residues. V lost 2 bases to trimming and J lost 1 base, with 5 bases between them. This clonotype was obtained from a girl between 2 and 10 years old with multiple sclerosis. Material: blood. This chain joins TRBV7-2 and TRBJ1-1; unclear D gene. The CDR3 sequence is CASSLPPNTEAFF. The CDR3 DNA reads as TGTGCCAGCAGCTTACCCCCGAACACTGAAGCTTTCTTT.